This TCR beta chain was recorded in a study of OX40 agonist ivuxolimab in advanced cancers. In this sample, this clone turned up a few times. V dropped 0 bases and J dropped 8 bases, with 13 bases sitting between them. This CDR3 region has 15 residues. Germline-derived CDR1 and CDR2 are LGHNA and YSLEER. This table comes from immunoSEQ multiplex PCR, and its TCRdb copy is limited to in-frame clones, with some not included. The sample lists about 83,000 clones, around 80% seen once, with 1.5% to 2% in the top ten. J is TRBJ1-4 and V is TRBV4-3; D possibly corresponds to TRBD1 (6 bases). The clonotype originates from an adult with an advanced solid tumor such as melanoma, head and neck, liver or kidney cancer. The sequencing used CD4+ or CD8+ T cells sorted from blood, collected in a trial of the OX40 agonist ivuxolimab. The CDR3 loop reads CASSQEMRRGEKLFF. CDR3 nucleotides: TGCGCCAGCAGCCAAGAAATGCGCAGGGGCGAAAAACTGTTTTTT.